A single sample is the source of the 20 T cell receptor beta chains below, sequenced in a study of T cells in Graves' hyperthyroidism and ophthalmopathy. From RNA transcripts, TCR beta CDR3 regions were amplified. When the TCR CDR3 underwent first-round RT-PCR, the HTBI primer set was used. MiXCR, run by TCRdb on the multiplex PCR reads, gives a single entry per CDR3 protein. The sample has approximately 700,000 distinct CDR3 sequences; 45% are singletons. Sequenced material: peripheral blood or thyroid tissue (not recorded which). The source of these receptors is an adult man with Graves' disease, either hyperthyroidism or ophthalmopathy (not recorded which).

The chain carries TRBV7-2 and TRBJ1-5; D might be TRBD1 (5 bases). CDR1 and CDR2 (germline): SGHTA, FQGNSA. V dropped 5 bases and J dropped 0 bases, with 14 bases sitting between them. The CDR3 is 16 residues long. The CDR3 here is CASSQVSTVSNQPQHF. CDR3 bases: TGTGCCAGCAGCCAAGTGTCGACAGTTAGCAATCAGCCCCAGCATTTT.

J is TRBJ1-2 and V is TRBV10-3; 8 bases align to TRBD1. Unmatched junction bases numbered 3, after V lost 0 bases and J lost 6 bases. The CDR3 length is 14 residues. Germline V lookup: CDR1 ENHRY, CDR2 SYGVKD. Written as DNA, the CDR3 is TGTGCCATCAGTGAGTCAAAGACAGGGGATGGCTACACCTTC. Translating it yields CAISESKTGDGYTF.

The chain couples TRBV25-1 to TRBJ1-5; 8 positions agree with TRBD1. CDR3 size: 14 residues. The V and J ends lost 6 bases and 2 bases, in that order; junction bases with no gene match: 3. CDR1 and CDR2 (germline): MGHDK, SYGVNS. DNA for the CDR3: TGTGCCAGCAGGACAGGGGCCCGCAATCAGCCCCAGCATTTT. Translating it yields CASRTGARNQPQHF.

The chain is built from TRBV19 and TRBJ1-5; a weak D match, TRBD1 (5 bases). The germline V and J ends were trimmed by 1 base and 2 bases, with 21 bases remaining between them. Germline-derived CDR1 and CDR2 are LNHDA and SQIVND (reference sequence). The CDR3 has 19 amino acids. CDR3 coding DNA: TGTGCCAGTAGTATAGGGCTTCGGCAGGGATGGTATCGCAATCAGCCCCAGCATTTT. Translating it yields CASSIGLRQGWYRNQPQHF.

This clonotype was found many times. The chain carries TRBV29-1 and TRBJ1-1, with TRBD1 identical over 7 bases. Germline CDR1 and CDR2: SQVTM and ANQGSEA. CDR3 length: 13 amino acids. V trimming: 6 bases; J trimming: 6 bases; junction bases outside the gene matches: 10. CDR3 sequence: CSVNRGRSAEAFF. The DNA for the CDR3 is TGCAGCGTCAACAGGGGAAGAAGTGCTGAAGCTTTCTTT.

This clonotype was seen ten or more times. The chain joins TRBV24-1 to TRBJ1-5; 7 nucleotides match TRBD1. CDR3 length equals 16 residues. V shed 4 bases, J shed 2 bases, and the junction held 7 bases outside the gene matches. From germline, CDR1 is KGHDR and CDR2 SFDVKD. The CDR3 nucleotides read TGTGCCACCAGTGAGTCCGGGACAGCCCGCAATCAGCCCCAGCATTTT. This encodes CATSESGTARNQPQHF.

The chain carries TRBV20-1 and TRBJ2-5; 8 bases map to TRBD1. The CDR3 loop spans 11 amino acids. Trimming at V came to 7 bases and at J to 6 bases, leaving 4 bases not matched to a gene. Germline-derived CDR1 and CDR2 are DFQATT and SNEGSKA (reference sequence). The CDR3 nucleotides are TGCAGTGGGACAGGGCGGCAGACCCAGTACTTC. Amino acid sequence: CSGTGRQTQYF.

Many counts were recorded for this clonotype. This chain uses TRBV5-8 with TRBJ2-7; D gene uncertain. This CDR3 has 13 amino acids. Germline V gene data show CDR1 as SGHTS and CDR2 as YDEGEE. The V end lost 1 base, the J end lost 3 bases, and 8 bases lay between the germline ends. The CDR3, as DNA: TGTGCCAGCAGCTTGACGGCCAGCTACGAGCAGTACTTC. Protein: CASSLTASYEQYF. Complete variable domain (other parts from reference TRBV5-8 and TRBJ2-7): EAGVTQSPTHLIKTRGQQATLRCSPISGHTSVYWYQQALGLGLQFLLWYDEGEERNRGNFPPRFSGRQFPNYSSELNVNALELEDSALYLCASSLTASYEQYFGPGTRLTVT.

This clonotype was seen ten or more times. The CDR3: CASSPHGEGGELFF. In DNA, the CDR3 is TGTGCCAGCAGCCCTCACGGGGAAGGCGGGGAGCTGTTTTTT. The chain has TRBV25-1 and TRBJ2-2; possible D gene TRBD2, 5 bases. The CDR3 spans 14 residues. V was cut by 6 bases and J by 7 bases, with 15 bases left in between. Germline CDR1 MGHDK, CDR2 SYGVNS.

The chain employs TRBV7-9 and TRBJ2-3, with 14 bases identical to TRBD2. The CDR3 consists of 16 residues. CDR1 is SEHNR and CDR2 is FQNEAQ in the germline V gene (reference sequence). V was pared by 5 bases and J by 6 bases, with 7 bases of the junction left unmatched. The CDR3 DNA sequence: TGTGCCAGCAGCCAAGGGACTAGCGGGAGCTCCGATACGCAGTATTTT. Amino acid sequence: CASSQGTSGSSDTQYF.

This clonotype was seen ten or more times. The chain recombines TRBV24-1 with TRBJ2-2, with TRBD1 matching 8 bases. This CDR3 spans 16 amino acids. Germline CDR1 and CDR2: KGHDR and SFDVKD. Germline trimming cut 3 bases from V and 1 base from J; bases unmatched to any gene: 3. This chain's CDR3 is CATSDPGTGNTGELFF. The CDR3 nucleotides are TGTGCCACCAGTGATCCCGGGACAGGGAACACCGGGGAGCTGTTTTTT.

This clonotype occurred many times. The chain employs TRBV2 and TRBJ2-7; TRBD2 aligns across 7 bases. V shed 7 bases and J 5 bases; nucleotides not matched to a gene: 5. Germline V gene data show CDR1 as SNHLY and CDR2 as FYNNEI. This CDR3 is 12 amino acids long. The CDR3 bases are TGTGCCAGCAACCGGGACTATGACGAGCAGTACTTC. Amino acids: CASNRDYDEQYF.

The V call is TRBV12-3 or TRBV12-4, the J call TRBJ1-2; D is perhaps TRBD1 (6 bases). This CDR3 region has 15 residues. Trimming shortened V by 6 bases and J by 8 bases, and 22 bases separated the two germline ends. The CDR3 nucleotides are TGTGCCAGCAGCCAAGAACGTGGGGGGCTCAGGGGCTACACCTTC. Translated, it gives CASSQERGGLRGYTF.

The rearrangement links TRBV12-3 or TRBV12-4 to TRBJ1-2, with TRBD1 matching over 8 bases. V dropped 6 bases and J dropped 7; count of bases not matched to a gene: 7. CDR3 length equals 13 residues. The CDR3 region has the DNA TGTGCCAGCAGCTCGGACAGGGTTGGTGGCTACACCTTC. The encoded protein is CASSSDRVGGYTF.

This chain links TRBV25-1 with TRBJ1-1; the match to TRBD1 covers 7 bases. Germline loops: CDR1 MGHDK, CDR2 SYGVNS. This CDR3 region has 14 residues. With 6 bases clipped from V and 5 bases from J, the junction kept 9 bases outside the gene matches. CDR3 sequence reads: CASRALTGITEAFF. The CDR3 DNA follows: TGTGCCAGCAGAGCTTTGACAGGGATTACTGAAGCTTTCTTT.

The chain carries TRBV20-1 and TRBJ1-5; 8 bases align to TRBD1. The germline CDR1 and CDR2 sequences are DFQATT and SNEGSKA (reference sequence). This CDR3 region has 17 residues. The ends lost 1 base at V and 1 base at J; junction bases unmatched: 9. CDR3 protein: CSARAVDRGRSNQPQHF. The CDR3 nucleotides are TGCAGTGCTAGAGCAGTCGACAGGGGTCGGAGCAATCAGCCCCAGCATTTT.

The CDR3 DNA is TGTGCCAGTACCCGGGACAGGGCGAACACCGGGGAGCTGTTTTTT. It encodes CASTRDRANTGELFF. V and J are TRBV19 and TRBJ2-2, with 9 bases that match TRBD1. The CDR3 has 15 amino acids. In germline, CDR1 is LNHDA, CDR2 SQIVND (reference sequence). Germline trimming cut 7 bases from V and 0 bases from J; bases unmatched to any gene: 3. The full variable domain, rest sourced from reference TRBV19 and TRBJ2-2, is DGGITQSPKYLFRKEGQNVTLSCEQNLNHDAMYWYRQDPGQGLRLIYYSQIVNDFQKGDIAEGYSVSREKKESFPLTVTSAQKNPTAFYLCASTRDRANTGELFFGEGSRLTVL.

The rearrangement uses TRBV27 and TRBJ1-5, with D uncertain. V lost 3 bases to trimming and J lost 0 bases, with 6 bases between them. The CDR3 contains 14 residues. Germline V gene sequence: CDR1 MNHEY, CDR2 SMNVEV (reference sequence). CDR3 loop: CASSFGYSNQPQHF. In nucleotides, the CDR3 is TGTGCCAGCAGTTTTGGTTATAGCAATCAGCCCCAGCATTTT.

In this sample, this clonotype turned up many times. This chain links TRBV2 with TRBJ2-7; D gene unclear. Germline lookup yields CDR1 SNHLY and CDR2 FYNNEI. This CDR3 region has 12 residues. V was cut by 0 bases and J by 6 bases, with 6 bases left in between. Here the CDR3 DNA reads TGTGCCAGCAGTGAAGCGCTTGGCGAGCAGTACTTC. Amino acids: CASSEALGEQYF.

The chain joins TRBV7-4 to TRBJ1-4, with a possible D match to TRBD1 (6 bases). V gave up 6 bases and J gave up 7 bases, with 18 bases separating them. Germline V gives CDR1 SGHVT, CDR2 SQSDAQ. CDR3 length: 15 amino acids. This CDR3 reads CASSYSAGVTEKLFF. In DNA, the CDR3 is TGTGCCAGCAGTTACTCAGCAGGGGTGACTGAAAAACTGTTTTTT.